The following is a T cell receptor beta chain sequence with its context. Its binding antigen is unknown. Base qualities are not recorded, but no much larger clone differs from it by a single base. This entry belongs to a study of cytotoxic CD8 clonotypes in ibrutinib-treated CLL (dated by TCRdb to the early 2020s). A note on the overall study: The cohort had 11 relapsed/refractory and some 15 treatment-naive patients; 17 to 18 were IGHV unmutated. Partial responses were observed in about 25 patients and complete responses in 2; after a median follow-up of 68 months, remission was maintained in some 14 patients and progression was observed in approximately 12. Of the 85 to 90 participants in the trial, roughly 26 had longitudinal samples available. Samples averaged about 260,000 productive templates and some 91,000 productive rearrangements. Patients were still on ibrutinib when every remission and progressive disease sample was collected. The response samples were drawn at a median of roughly twelve months into treatment, with a range of about 6 to 40 months. Cryopreserved peripheral blood mononuclear cells were obtained before treatment, at response, and at either sustained remission or disease progression. The research as a whole found: Public clonotypes were found to be uncommon and were observed to contract or remain stable during treatment; the increase in clonality was shown to reflect expansion of private clonotypes at ibrutinib response. Sampling times were not matched between patients in sustained remission and patients whose disease was progressing, and lymph node repertoires were not examined. Baseline clonality was found to be higher than that of age-matched healthy donors and was strongly correlated with circulating CD8+ T-cell counts. Clonality increased at ibrutinib response, stayed stable in sustained remission, and fell back toward baseline at progression.

The goal of deep resolution MiSeq sequencing was a depth between 1 in 1 million and 1 in 200,000 T cells, and coverage averaged 10x per clonotype. TCR beta libraries were generated with the immunoSEQ hsTCRB Kit. The original methods were these. Data were analyzed with ImmunoSEQ Data Assistant and ImmunoSEQ Analyzer, with V, D and J genes assigned per IMGT definitions. Clonality was computed as one minus normalized Shannon entropy of productive rearrangement frequencies, ranging from 0 to 1. Only overrepresented clonotypes making up at least 0.05% of the repertoire of each patient were included in the public clonotype analysis. Approximately 12 age-matched healthy donor repertoires from immuneACCESS were used as controls for clonality. TCRdb retrieved this table from immuneACCESS and kept in-frame rearrangements only. Not all clones are present; in checked studies, unresolved V genes account for under half, and no reason is known for the remainder. Clonal size and the V and J genes are those of that table, whereas D and trimming came from the DNA. This sample has about 57,000 clones in its table, and 56% of those were observed once. The ten top clones hold 20% of the sample.

The CDR3 contains 11 residues, cysteine and phenylalanine counted. Just the 33-base CDR3 DNA is kept, in frame starting at base 1. For CDR1 and CDR2, the germline V gene lists MNHNS and SASEGT. Cut back by 8 bases and 3 bases, the V and J ends lie 6 bases apart. This specimen's time point label, interpreted: roughly 2 years on ibrutinib. For TCR beta library preparation, approximately 1.8 micrograms of genomic DNA was extracted from cryopreserved PBMCs. Longitudinal blood samples from CLL patients on ibrutinib monotherapy were analyzed using high-throughput TCR beta sequencing. Patients were enrolled in a phase 2 open-label single-center ibrutinib monotherapy trial.

The chain couples TRBV6-1 to TRBJ2-3, with no confidently assigned D gene. The sequenced sample was PBMCs, obtained after 24 months of ibrutinib treatment. This TCR was sampled from a human donor with chronic lymphocytic leukemia. The base sequence is TGTGCCAGCGGTCGAACAGATACGCAGTATTTT. It specifies CASGRTDTQYF.